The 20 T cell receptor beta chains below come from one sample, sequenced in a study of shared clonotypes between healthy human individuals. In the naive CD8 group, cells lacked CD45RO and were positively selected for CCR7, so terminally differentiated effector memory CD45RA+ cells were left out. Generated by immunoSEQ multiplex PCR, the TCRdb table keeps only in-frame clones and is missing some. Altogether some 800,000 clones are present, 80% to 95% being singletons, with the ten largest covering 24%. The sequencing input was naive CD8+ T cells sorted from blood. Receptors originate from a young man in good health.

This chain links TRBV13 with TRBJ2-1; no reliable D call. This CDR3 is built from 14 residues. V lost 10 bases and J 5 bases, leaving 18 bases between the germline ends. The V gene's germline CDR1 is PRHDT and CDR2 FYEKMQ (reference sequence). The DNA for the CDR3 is TGTGCCACCAAAGAGTCCCTTGGTAACAATGAGCAGTTCTTC. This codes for CATKESLGNNEQFF.

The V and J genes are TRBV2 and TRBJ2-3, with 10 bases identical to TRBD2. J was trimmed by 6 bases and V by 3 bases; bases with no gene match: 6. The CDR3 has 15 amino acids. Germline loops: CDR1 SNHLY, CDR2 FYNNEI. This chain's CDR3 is CASSEKLAGPDTQYF. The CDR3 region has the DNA TGTGCCAGCAGTGAGAAACTAGCGGGACCGGATACGCAGTATTTT.

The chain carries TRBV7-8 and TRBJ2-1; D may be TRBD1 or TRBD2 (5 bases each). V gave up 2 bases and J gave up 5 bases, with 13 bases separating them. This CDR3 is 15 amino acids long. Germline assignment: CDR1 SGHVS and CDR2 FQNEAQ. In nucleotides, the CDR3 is TGTGCCAGCAGCTTACTGGGACCACTTAACAATGAGCAGTTCTTC. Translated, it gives CASSLLGPLNNEQFF.

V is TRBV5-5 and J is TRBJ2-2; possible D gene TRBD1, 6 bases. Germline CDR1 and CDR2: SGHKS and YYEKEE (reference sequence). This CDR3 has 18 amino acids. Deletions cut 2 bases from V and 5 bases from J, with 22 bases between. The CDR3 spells CASSLEWPGALETGELFF. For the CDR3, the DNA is TGTGCCAGCAGCTTAGAATGGCCAGGGGCCCTGGAGACCGGGGAGCTGTTTTTT. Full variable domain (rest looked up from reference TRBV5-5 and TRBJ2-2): DAGVTQSPTHLIKTRGQQVTLRCSPISGHKSVSWYQQVLGQGPQFIFQYYEKEERGRGNFPDRFSARQFPNYSSELNVNALLLGDSALYLCASSLEWPGALETGELFFGEGSRLTVL.

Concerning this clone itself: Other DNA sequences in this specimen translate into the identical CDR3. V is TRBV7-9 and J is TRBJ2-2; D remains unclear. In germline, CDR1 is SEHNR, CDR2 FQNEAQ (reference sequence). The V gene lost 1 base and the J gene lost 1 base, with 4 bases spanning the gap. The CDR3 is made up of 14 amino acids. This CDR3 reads CASSLGLNTGELFF. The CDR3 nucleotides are TGTGCCAGCAGCTTAGGATTGAACACCGGGGAGCTGTTTTTT.

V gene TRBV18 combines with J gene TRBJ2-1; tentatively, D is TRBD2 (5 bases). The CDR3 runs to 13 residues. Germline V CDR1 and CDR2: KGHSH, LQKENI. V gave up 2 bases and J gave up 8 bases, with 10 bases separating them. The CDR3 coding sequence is TGTGCCAGCTCACCAGCGAGAGGGCATGAGCAGTTCTTC. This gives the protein CASSPARGHEQFF.

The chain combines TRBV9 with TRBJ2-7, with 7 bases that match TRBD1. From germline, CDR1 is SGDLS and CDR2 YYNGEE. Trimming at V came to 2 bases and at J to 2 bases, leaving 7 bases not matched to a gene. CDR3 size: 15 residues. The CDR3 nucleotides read TGTGCCAGCAGCGTTAATACAGGGGCCCCCTACGAGCAGTACTTC. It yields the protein CASSVNTGAPYEQYF. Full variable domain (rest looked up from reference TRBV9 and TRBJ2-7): DSGVTQTPKHLITATGQRVTLRCSPRSGDLSVYWYQQSLDQGLQFLIQYYNGEERAKGNILERFSAQQFPDLHSELNLSSLELGDSALYFCASSVNTGAPYEQYFGPGTRLTVT.

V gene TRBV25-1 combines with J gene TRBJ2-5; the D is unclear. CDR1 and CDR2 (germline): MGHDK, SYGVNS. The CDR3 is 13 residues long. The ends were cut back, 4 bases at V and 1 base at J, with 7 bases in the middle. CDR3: CASSARIQETQYF. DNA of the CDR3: TGTGCCAGCAGTGCACGGATCCAAGAGACCCAGTACTTC.

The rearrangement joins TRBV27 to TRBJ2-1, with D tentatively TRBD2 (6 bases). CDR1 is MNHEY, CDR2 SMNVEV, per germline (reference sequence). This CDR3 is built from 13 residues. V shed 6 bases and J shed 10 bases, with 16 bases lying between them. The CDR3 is CASRSGSGLEQFF. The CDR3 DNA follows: TGTGCCAGCAGAAGTGGGAGCGGACTAGAGCAGTTCTTC.

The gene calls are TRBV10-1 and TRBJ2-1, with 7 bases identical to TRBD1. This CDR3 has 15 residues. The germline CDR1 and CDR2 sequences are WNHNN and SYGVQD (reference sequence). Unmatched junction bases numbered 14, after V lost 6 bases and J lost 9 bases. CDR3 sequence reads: CASRPGTEHLGEQFF. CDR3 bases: TGCGCCAGCAGACCCGGGACAGAGCACCTGGGTGAGCAGTTCTTC.

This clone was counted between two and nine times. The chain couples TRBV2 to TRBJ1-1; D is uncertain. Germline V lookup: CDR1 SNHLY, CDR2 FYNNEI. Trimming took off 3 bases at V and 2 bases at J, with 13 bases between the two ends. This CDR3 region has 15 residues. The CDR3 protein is CASSEMQGSNTEAFF. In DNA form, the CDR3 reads TGTGCCAGCAGTGAGATGCAAGGGTCCAACACTGAAGCTTTCTTT.

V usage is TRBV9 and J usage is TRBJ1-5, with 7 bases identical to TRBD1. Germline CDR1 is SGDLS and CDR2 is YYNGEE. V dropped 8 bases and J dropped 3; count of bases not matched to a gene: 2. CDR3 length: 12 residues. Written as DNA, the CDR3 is TGTGCCAGGGGACAGTTCAATCAGCCCCAGCATTTT. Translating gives CARGQFNQPQHF.

The chain's CDR3 is CASSKEAGESTDTQYF. The CDR3 DNA follows: TGTGCCAGCAGCAAAGAGGCCGGGGAGAGCACAGATACGCAGTATTTT. The chain joins TRBV21-1 to TRBJ2-3; the D segment call TRBD2 is taken from the table without a DNA check. TRBV21-1 is designated a pseudogene. The CDR3 covers 16 residues.

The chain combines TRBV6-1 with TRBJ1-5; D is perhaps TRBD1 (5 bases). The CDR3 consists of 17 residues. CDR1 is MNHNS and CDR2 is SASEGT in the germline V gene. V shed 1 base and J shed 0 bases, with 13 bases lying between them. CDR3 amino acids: CASSEGRTTYSNQPQHF. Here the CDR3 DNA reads TGTGCCAGCAGTGAAGGCCGGACAACTTATAGCAATCAGCCCCAGCATTTT.

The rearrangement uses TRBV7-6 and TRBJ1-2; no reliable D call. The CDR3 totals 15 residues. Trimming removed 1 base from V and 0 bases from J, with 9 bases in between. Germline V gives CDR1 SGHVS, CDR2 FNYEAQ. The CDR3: CASSLGEGSNYGYTF. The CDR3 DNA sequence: TGTGCCAGCAGCTTAGGGGAAGGGTCTAACTATGGCTACACCTTC.

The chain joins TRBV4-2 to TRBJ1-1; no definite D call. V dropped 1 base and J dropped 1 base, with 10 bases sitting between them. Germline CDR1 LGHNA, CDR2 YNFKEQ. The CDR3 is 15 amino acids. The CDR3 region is CASSQVGLGNTEAFF. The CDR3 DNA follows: TGTGCCAGCAGCCAAGTCGGACTGGGGAACACTGAAGCTTTCTTT.

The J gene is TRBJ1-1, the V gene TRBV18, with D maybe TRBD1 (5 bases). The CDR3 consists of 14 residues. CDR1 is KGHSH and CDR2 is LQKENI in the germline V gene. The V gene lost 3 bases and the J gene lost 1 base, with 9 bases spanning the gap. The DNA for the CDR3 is TGTGCCAGCTCACCCTCGACAGAGAACACTGAAGCTTTCTTT. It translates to CASSPSTENTEAFF.

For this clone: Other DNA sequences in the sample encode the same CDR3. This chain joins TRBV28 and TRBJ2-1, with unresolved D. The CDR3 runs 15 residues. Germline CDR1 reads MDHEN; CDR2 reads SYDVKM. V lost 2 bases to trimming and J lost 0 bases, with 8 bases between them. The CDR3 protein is CASSLDLSSYNEQFF. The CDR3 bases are TGTGCCAGCAGTTTAGATTTGAGCTCCTACAATGAGCAGTTCTTC.

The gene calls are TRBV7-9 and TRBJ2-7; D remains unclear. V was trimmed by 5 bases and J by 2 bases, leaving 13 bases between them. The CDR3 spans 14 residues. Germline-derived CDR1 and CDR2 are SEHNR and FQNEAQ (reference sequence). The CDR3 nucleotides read TGTGCCAGCAGCCCTGAGTTTAACACCTACGAGCAGTACTTC. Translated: CASSPEFNTYEQYF. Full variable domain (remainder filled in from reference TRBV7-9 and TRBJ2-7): DTGVSQNPRHKITKRGQNVTFRCDPISEHNRLYWYRQTLGQGPEFLTYFQNEAQLEKSRLLSDRFSAERPKGSFSTLEIQRTEQGDSAMYLCASSPEFNTYEQYFGPGTRLTVT.

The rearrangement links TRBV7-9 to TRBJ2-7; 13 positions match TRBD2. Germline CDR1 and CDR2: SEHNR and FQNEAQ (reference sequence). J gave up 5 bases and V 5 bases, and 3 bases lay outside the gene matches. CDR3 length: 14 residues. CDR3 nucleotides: TGTGCCAGCAGCCGGACTAGCGGGAGCCACGAGCAGTACTTC. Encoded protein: CASSRTSGSHEQYF.